The 26 T cell receptor beta chains presented below share a single source sample, sequenced in a study of Ad26.COV2.S vaccination and SARS-CoV-2 variants. Assay: immunoSEQ multiplex PCR; the TCRdb copy retains only in-frame clones and omits some. The sample lists hundreds of thousands of clones, 70% to 90% occurring once. Treatment described: some 20 received Ad26.COV2.S at low or high dose, single or two shots; about 5 received placebo; per-sample allocation not given. Collection of the samples took place on day 63 after the first injection of vaccine or placebo. The specimen comprised peripheral blood, sampled in a trial of Ad26.COV2.S vaccine versus placebo. The receptor source for this set is a person aged 18-65 years who received the Ad26.COV2.S COVID-19 vaccine or a placebo.

The gene calls are TRBV28 and TRBJ1-5; D is perhaps TRBD1 (5 bases). The CDR3 has 15 amino acids. V dropped 6 bases and J dropped 6 bases, with 18 bases sitting between them. CDR1 and CDR2 (germline): MDHEN, SYDVKM. CDR3 coding DNA: TGTGCCAGCAGCTCATTCGGGGGAGGTCCTCAGCCCCAGCATTTT. Translated: CASSSFGGGPQPQHF.

The chain joins TRBV5-1 to TRBJ1-5, with D possibly being TRBD1 (6 bases). The V gene lost 0 bases and the J gene lost 6 bases, with 16 bases spanning the gap. Germline V lookup: CDR1 SGHRS, CDR2 YFSETQ. The CDR3 spans 16 residues. The CDR3 is CASSLGELLGGQPQHF. CDR3 DNA: TGCGCCAGCAGCTTGGGAGAGTTACTAGGGGGTCAGCCCCAGCATTTT.

The rearrangement joins TRBV19 to TRBJ2-7; D is possibly TRBD1 (6 bases). Trimming took off 3 bases at V and 4 bases at J, with 13 bases between the two ends. The germline V gene has CDR1 LNHDA and CDR2 SQIVND (reference sequence). This CDR3 is 14 amino acids long. CDR3 loop: CASSMGGGAYEQYF. The CDR3 nucleotides are TGTGCCAGTAGTATGGGTGGGGGCGCGTACGAGCAGTACTTC.

The chain couples TRBV11-1 to TRBJ1-1; D is possibly TRBD1 (5 bases). The germline V gene encodes CDR1 SGHAT and CDR2 FQDESV (reference sequence). CDR3 length equals 13 residues. Trimming shortened V by 1 base and J by 4 bases, and 7 bases separated the two germline ends. CDR3 protein: CASSLGRGTEAFF. The CDR3 coding sequence is TGTGCCAGCAGCTTAGGTAGGGGCACTGAAGCTTTCTTT.

The chain is built from TRBV5-4 and TRBJ2-7, with 7 nucleotides matching TRBD2. Looked up from germline, CDR1 is SGHNT and CDR2 is YYREEE (reference sequence). J lost 2 bases, V lost 4 bases, and 6 bases had no gene match. The CDR3 extends over 14 amino acids. As DNA, the CDR3 is TGTGCCAGCAGCCCGCCGGGGGGAGCCTACGAGCAGTACTTC. Protein: CASSPPGGAYEQYF.

This chain uses TRBV27 with TRBJ2-7; maybe TRBD2 (6 bases). The CDR3 is 16 amino acids. Trimming took off 2 bases at V and 2 bases at J, with 16 bases between the two ends. Germline CDR1 reads MNHEY; CDR2 reads SMNVEV (reference sequence). This CDR3 is CASSLRTGLITYEQYF. In nucleotides, the CDR3 is TGTGCCAGCAGTTTACGGACGGGACTGATAACCTACGAGCAGTACTTC.

Written as DNA, the CDR3 is TGTGCCAGCAGGGCGCCCGACGGGAACTATGGCTACACCTTC. Translation: CASRAPDGNYGYTF. V and J are TRBV6-5 and TRBJ1-2; unclear D gene. The CDR3 covers 14 residues. The V and J ends lost 6 bases and 2 bases respectively, with 13 bases between them. Germline CDR1 is MNHEY and CDR2 is SVGAGI.

V gene TRBV3-1 (or the pseudogene TRBV3-2) combines with J gene TRBJ2-7, with 7 bases lining up with TRBD1. CDR1 LGHDT and CDR2 YNNKEL come from the germline V gene (reference sequence). The CDR3 contains 13 residues. V shed 8 bases, J shed 0 bases, and the junction held 4 bases outside the gene matches. The CDR3 DNA sequence: TGTGCCAGCCGGAGACAGGGCTCCTACGAGCAGTACTTC. Encoded protein: CASRRQGSYEQYF.

The chain is built from TRBV16 and TRBJ2-1, with TRBD2 as a possible D gene (7 bases). The CDR3 extends over 14 amino acids. The germline V gene encodes CDR1 KGHSY and CDR2 FQNENV. Trimming pared 6 bases from V and 2 bases from J, leaving 11 bases between. CDR3 DNA: TGTGCCAGCAGTCGGCGGGGGCCCTACAATGAGCAGTTCTTC. Translating gives CASSRRGPYNEQFF.

The chain couples TRBV21-1 to TRBJ2-7; whether TRBD1, the table's D call, matches the DNA was not checked. TRBV21-1 is a listed pseudogene. The CDR3 is made up of 16 amino acids. This chain's CDR3 is CAREPCPRGGTYEQYF. CDR3 DNA: TGTGCCAGGGAACCTTGCCCCAGAGGGGGTACCTACGAGCAGTACTTC.

V gene TRBV5-4 combines with J gene TRBJ2-1; 9 bases agree with TRBD2. V was pared by 4 bases and J by 6 bases, with 11 bases of the junction left unmatched. The CDR3 sequence is 16 residues long. The V gene's germline CDR1 is SGHNT and CDR2 YYREEE (reference sequence). The CDR3 region is CASSGGGLAGINEQFF. CDR3 sequence (DNA): TGTGCCAGCAGCGGTGGGGGGCTAGCGGGAATCAATGAGCAGTTCTTC. Full variable domain (missing parts from reference TRBV5-4 and TRBJ2-1): ETGVTQSPTHLIKTRGQQVTLRCSSQSGHNTVSWYQQALGQGPQFIFQYYREEENGRGNFPPRFSGLQFPNYSSELNVNALELDDSALYLCASSGGGLAGINEQFFGPGTRLTVL.

This clone has only one observation. The rearrangement links TRBV6-5 to TRBJ1-2, with a possible D match to TRBD1 (6 bases). The CDR3 contains 16 residues. V shed 4 bases and J shed 4 bases, with 19 bases lying between them. Germline CDR1 and CDR2: MNHEY and SVGAGI. CDR3 coding DNA: TGTGCCAGCAGTTCGGGGGCGGGTCACTATAGCTATGGCTACACCTTC. Amino acid sequence: CASSSGAGHYSYGYTF.

The chain carries TRBV4-1 and TRBJ2-3; 7 nucleotides line up with TRBD2. This CDR3 spans 17 amino acids. The germline V gene has CDR1 MGHRA and CDR2 YSYEKL. Losses at the gene ends were 4 bases for V and 3 bases for J; bases not matched to a gene: 13. CDR3 coding DNA: TGCGCCAGCAGCCCTAGGTGGACTAGTAGTTTTACAGATACGCAGTATTTT. This sequence encodes CASSPRWTSSFTDTQYF.

The chain uses TRBV2 and TRBJ1-2; 8 nucleotides align to TRBD1. Germline assignment: CDR1 SNHLY and CDR2 FYNNEI. V was pared by 0 bases and J by 8 bases, with 8 bases of the junction left unmatched. The CDR3 extends over 15 amino acids. The CDR3 DNA follows: TGTGCCAGCAGTGAAGCGCTCGGACAGGGCTACGGCTACACCTTC. This sequence encodes CASSEALGQGYGYTF. The full variable domain, its missing parts supplied by reference TRBV2 and TRBJ1-2, is EPEVTQTPSHQVTQMGQEVILRCVPISNHLYFYWYRQILGQKVEFLVSFYNNEISEKSEIFDDQFSVERPDGSNFTLKIRSTKLEDSAMYFCASSEALGQGYGYTFGSGTRLTVV.

The chain couples TRBV6-2 or TRBV6-3 to TRBJ1-6; D call uncertain. The germline CDR1 and CDR2 sequences are MNHEY and SVGEGT. The CDR3 consists of 18 residues. Between the trimmed V and J ends, which lost 6 bases and 0 bases, there was a span of 18 bases. The CDR3 is CASSQQQTPSSYNSPLHF. CDR3 DNA sequence: TGTGCCAGCAGCCAACAGCAAACTCCGAGCTCCTATAATTCACCCCTCCACTTT.

J is TRBJ2-5 and V is TRBV10-1; 14 bases are shared with TRBD2. The CDR3 contains 17 residues. V lost 0 bases, J lost 4 bases, and 4 bases stayed unmatched. Germline CDR1 reads WNHNN; CDR2 reads SYGVQD (reference sequence). The CDR3 nucleotides read TGCGCCAGCAGTGAGTCGGGACTAGCGGGAGAACTAGAGACCCAGTACTTC. This encodes CASSESGLAGELETQYF.

This clone was found once. The rearrangement uses TRBV30 and TRBJ2-2, with 13 bases fitting TRBD2. CDR1 is GTSNPN and CDR2 is SVGIG in the germline V gene (reference sequence). Trimming at V came to 0 bases and at J to 6 bases, leaving 1 base not matched to a gene. This CDR3 contains 15 residues. The DNA of the CDR3 is TGTGCCTGGAGTGTACTAGCGGGAGGGCCCGGGGAGCTGTTTTTT. Its protein product is CAWSVLAGGPGELFF.

Only one count was recorded for this clone. The chain uses TRBV27 and TRBJ1-2; TRBD1 is a possible D gene (5 bases). Germline V gene data show CDR1 as MNHEY and CDR2 as SMNVEV (reference sequence). Trimming removed 3 bases from V and 5 bases from J, with 13 bases in between. This CDR3 spans 14 amino acids. The CDR3 coding sequence is TGTGCCAGCAGTTTGCGCAGGGAATATTATGGCTACACCTTC. Encoded protein: CASSLRREYYGYTF.

CDR3 DNA: TGTGCCAGCAGGGCCCCGACAGTTATGAACACTGAAGCTTTCTTT. This encodes CASRAPTVMNTEAFF. V usage is TRBV28 and J usage is TRBJ1-1; D is perhaps TRBD1 (5 bases). Germline V lookup: CDR1 MDHEN, CDR2 SYDVKM. Trimming left V 6 bases short and J 0 bases short, with 14 bases between. This CDR3 is built from 15 residues.

The chain joins TRBV12-3 or TRBV12-4 to TRBJ1-1, with 8 positions matching TRBD1. V was pared by 3 bases and J by 6 bases, with 3 bases of the junction left unmatched. The CDR3 sequence is 13 residues long. In DNA form, the CDR3 reads TGTGCCAGCAGTTTGGGACAGGCTTCTGAAGCTTTCTTT. Translating it yields CASSLGQASEAFF.

The rearrangement links TRBV4-1 to TRBJ2-1; D unclear. CDR1 is MGHRA and CDR2 is YSYEKL in the germline V gene. Trimming removed 0 bases from V and 0 bases from J, with 15 bases in between. The CDR3 extends over 18 amino acids. DNA of the CDR3: TGCGCCAGCAGCCAAGATCTCTGGGCTCTAAGCTCCTACAATGAGCAGTTCTTC. This sequence encodes CASSQDLWALSSYNEQFF.

CDR3 nucleotide sequence: TGCGCCAGCAGCCAGGGGCGTTCTAATGAAAAACTGTTTTTT. The encoded protein is CASSQGRSNEKLFF. This chain joins TRBV5-1 and TRBJ1-4; D is perhaps TRBD1 (6 bases). V dropped 4 bases and J dropped 3 bases, with 10 bases sitting between them. The CDR3 runs 14 residues. Germline values: CDR1 SGHRS, CDR2 YFSETQ.

The rearrangement uses TRBV4-3 and TRBJ2-7; the D gene is possibly TRBD1 (6 bases). The V end lost 1 base, the J end lost 0 bases, and 13 bases lay between the germline ends. The CDR3 runs to 16 residues. Germline lookup yields CDR1 LGHNA and CDR2 YSLEER. This CDR3 is CASSQVTGRPSYEQYF. The CDR3 DNA follows: TGCGCCAGCAGCCAAGTCACAGGGCGCCCCTCCTACGAGCAGTACTTC.

J is TRBJ2-2 and V is TRBV5-8, with 10 bases fitting TRBD1. This CDR3 is 16 amino acids long. Germline V lookup: CDR1 SGHTS, CDR2 YDEGEE. Trimming cost V 4 bases and J 7 bases; bases outside gene matches: 10. For the CDR3, the DNA is TGTGCCAGCAGCCGGGGGACAGGGGCCGGTGACGGGGAGCTGTTTTTT. The encoded protein is CASSRGTGAGDGELFF.

On this clone itself: Distinct nucleotide sequences in the sample also encode this CDR3. The CDR3 loop reads CASSLGRGSYEQYF. The CDR3 nucleotides read TGTGCCAGCAGCTTAGGACGGGGCTCCTACGAGCAGTACTTC. The chain couples TRBV7-2 to TRBJ2-7, with D maybe TRBD2 (5 bases). CDR1 and CDR2 from the germline V gene are SGHTA and FQGNSA. Trimming cost V 1 base and J 0 bases, with 7 bases left between them. The CDR3 consists of 14 residues.

The rearrangement uses TRBV15 and TRBJ1-1; D gene unclear. Between the trimmed V and J ends, which lost 4 bases and 5 bases, there was a span of 14 bases. This CDR3 region has 14 residues. The germline V gene has CDR1 LNHNV and CDR2 YYDKDF (reference sequence). The chain's CDR3 is CATSIIQGRTEAFF. CDR3 nucleotides: TGTGCCACCAGCATAATACAAGGGAGAACTGAAGCTTTCTTT.